The 26 T cell receptor beta chains below come from one sample, sequenced in a study of T-cell memory formation after mild COVID-19. One entry per CDR3 protein, called by TCRdb with MiXCR from the 5' RACE reads. The sample yields 200,000 to 250,000 distinct CDR3 sequences, less than 20% seen once. The sequencing input was PBMCs or a T cell subset sorted from them (not recorded which). These receptors came from an adult woman who had mild COVID-19 (a few samples of this study predate the infection). Cell type and time point are not known.

This chain joins TRBV6-2 or TRBV6-3 and TRBJ2-7; TRBD1 matches at 8 bases. In germline, CDR1 is MNHEY, CDR2 SVGEGT. The CDR3 contains 14 residues. Trimming took 2 bases from V and 2 from J; bases not matched to a gene: 2. The DNA of the CDR3 is TGTGCCAGCAGTTACCAGGGGGCGACCTACGAGCAGTACTTC. Encoded protein: CASSYQGATYEQYF.

The rearrangement links TRBV20-1 to TRBJ2-3, with D perhaps given as TRBD1 or TRBD2 (6 bases each). V gave up 4 bases and J gave up 0 bases, with 8 bases separating them. The CDR3 extends over 13 amino acids. CDR1 and CDR2 (germline): DFQATT, SNEGSKA (reference sequence). CDR3 region: CSAMGGSTDTQYF. The CDR3 bases are TGCAGTGCTATGGGGGGCAGCACAGATACGCAGTATTTT.

This clonotype has at least ten counts. The rearrangement joins TRBV12-3 or TRBV12-4 to TRBJ1-5; no clear D. The CDR3 covers 12 residues. Trimming shortened V by 2 bases and J by 6 bases, and 5 bases separated the two germline ends. CDR3 protein: CASSLSGQPQHF. CDR3 nucleotides: TGTGCCAGCAGTTTATCGGGTCAGCCCCAGCATTTT.

In this sample, this clonotype turned up many times. The chain recombines TRBV5-1 with TRBJ1-1; a weak D match, TRBD1 (5 bases). Germline V CDR1 and CDR2: SGHRS, YFSETQ. V lost 7 bases and J lost 1, with 17 bases in between. This CDR3 comprises 15 residues. The CDR3 spells CASGPSGRPNTEAFF. The CDR3 coding sequence is TGCGCCAGCGGACCATCGGGACGGCCGAACACTGAAGCTTTCTTT.

This clonotype was detected only a few times. The rearrangement joins TRBV6-6 to TRBJ2-7, with D possibly TRBD2 on 6 matching bases. This CDR3 has 12 residues. Trimming removed 4 bases at V and 4 bases at J, with 8 bases between. Germline-derived CDR1 and CDR2 are MNHNY and SVGAGI (reference sequence). The CDR3 bases are TGTGCCAGCAGTTTCGGGACTTACGAGCAGTACTTC. It is translated as CASSFGTYEQYF.

V gene TRBV20-1 combines with J gene TRBJ2-7, with D unresolved. The CDR3 runs 13 residues. V lost 4 bases and J 4 bases, leaving 14 bases between the germline ends. CDR1 is DFQATT and CDR2 is SNEGSKA in the germline V gene (reference sequence). The CDR3 sequence is CSATESPSYEQYF. For the CDR3, the DNA is TGCAGTGCTACCGAGTCTCCTAGTTACGAGCAGTACTTC.

V usage is TRBV19 and J usage is TRBJ1-6; a weak D match, TRBD1 (5 bases). The CDR3 length is 12 residues. With 4 bases removed from V and 9 bases from J, the gap between germline ends came to 7 bases. CDR1 and CDR2 (germline): LNHDA, SQIVND (reference sequence). The CDR3 DNA is TGTGCCAGTAGTAGTGGGGCTTCACCCCTCCACTTT. Amino acid sequence: CASSSGASPLHF.

J is TRBJ1-1 and V is TRBV19; 8 bases are shared with TRBD1. Looked up from germline, CDR1 is LNHDA and CDR2 is SQIVND (reference sequence). V was pared by 3 bases and J by 2 bases, with 5 bases of the junction left unmatched. The CDR3 loop spans 15 amino acids. The CDR3 DNA is TGTGCCAGTAGTATCAGGGGGCAGGGCAACACTGAAGCTTTCTTT. It yields the protein CASSIRGQGNTEAFF.

The chain is built from TRBV4-2 and TRBJ1-2; weak D call: TRBD1 (6 bases). The CDR3 spans 14 residues. The germline gives CDR1 LGHNA, CDR2 YNFKEQ. V lost 4 bases and J lost 1, with 10 bases in between. CDR3 in amino acids: CASSPGDINYGYTF. The DNA for the CDR3 is TGTGCCAGCAGCCCCGGGGACATTAACTATGGCTACACCTTC.

The V call is TRBV6-1, the J call TRBJ2-1; 7 bases line up with TRBD2. Germline lookup yields CDR1 MNHNS and CDR2 SASEGT. J was trimmed by 8 bases and V by 10 bases; bases with no gene match: 14. The CDR3 loop spans 14 amino acids. The CDR3 DNA sequence: TGTGCCACCTTAGCGGTGGGGGGGTTGGATGAGCAGTTCTTC. It codes for CATLAVGGLDEQFF.

This clonotype was picked up a small number of times. The chain is built from TRBV2 and TRBJ1-1, with 8 nucleotides matching TRBD1. This CDR3 region has 14 residues. With V trimmed by 6 bases and J by 2 bases, 5 bases remained unmatched. The germline V gene has CDR1 SNHLY and CDR2 FYNNEI. CDR3 nucleotides: TGTGCCAGCAGCACGACAGGGGTTAACACTGAAGCTTTCTTT. This gives the protein CASSTTGVNTEAFF.

V gene TRBV11-2 combines with J gene TRBJ2-7; D is uncertain. V lost 7 bases, J lost 4 bases, and 11 bases lay in between. Germline loops: CDR1 SGHAT, CDR2 FQNNGV. The CDR3 loop spans 12 amino acids. The CDR3 reads CASTLSRYEQYF. CDR3 coding DNA: TGTGCCAGCACCCTATCCCGATACGAGCAGTACTTC. Full variable domain (rest looked up from reference TRBV11-2 and TRBJ2-7): EAGVAQSPRYKIIEKRQSVAFWCNPISGHATLYWYQQILGQGPKLLIQFQNNGVVDDSQLPKDRFSAERLKGVDSTLKIQPAKLEDSAVYLCASTLSRYEQYFGPGTRLTVT.

This clonotype was counted between two and nine times. The chain employs TRBV27 and TRBJ1-1; a possible D gene is TRBD1 (5 bases). Trimming shortened V by 4 bases and J by 4 bases, and 13 bases separated the two germline ends. Germline V CDR1 and CDR2: MNHEY, SMNVEV (reference sequence). The CDR3 has 14 amino acids. Here the CDR3 reads CASSWGSWGTEAFF. CDR3 sequence (DNA): TGTGCCAGCAGTTGGGGCAGTTGGGGCACTGAAGCTTTCTTT.

V usage is TRBV3-1 and J usage is TRBJ1-6; D remains unclear. The CDR3 contains 14 residues. CDR1 and CDR2 (germline): LGHDT, YNNKEL (reference sequence). V lost 1 base to trimming and J lost 7 bases, with 8 bases between them. CDR3 sequence (DNA): TGTGCCAGCAGCCAAGGGCAGACCAATTCACCCCTCCACTTT. As protein: CASSQGQTNSPLHF.

The V call is TRBV12-3 or TRBV12-4, the J call TRBJ1-1; perhaps TRBD1 as D (5 bases). The CDR3 is made up of 12 amino acids. The V gene lost 3 bases and the J gene lost 10 bases, with 12 bases spanning the gap. The CDR3 protein is CASSFGGGTAFF. For the CDR3, the DNA is TGTGCCAGCAGTTTTGGGGGGGGAACAGCTTTCTTT.

The genes are TRBV5-1 and TRBJ2-7, with D possibly being TRBD2 (5 bases). Trimming took off 2 bases at V and 2 bases at J, with 8 bases between the two ends. This CDR3 has 13 amino acids. CDR1 and CDR2 (germline): SGHRS, YFSETQ. CDR3 protein: CASSFEGTYEQYF. CDR3 bases: TGCGCCAGCAGCTTTGAGGGAACCTACGAGCAGTACTTC. The whole variable domain, filled in from reference TRBV5-1 and TRBJ2-7, reads KAGVTQTPRYLIKTRGQQVTLSCSPISGHRSVSWYQQTPGQGLQFLFEYFSETQRNKGNFPGRFSGRQFSNSRSEMNVSTLELGDSALYLCASSFEGTYEQYFGPGTRLTVT.

The genes are TRBV4-1 and TRBJ2-7; D is perhaps TRBD1 (6 bases). CDR3 length: 16 amino acids. Trimming stripped 4 bases from V and 0 bases from J, with 16 bases between. Germline lookup yields CDR1 MGHRA and CDR2 YSYEKL. The DNA for the CDR3 is TGCGCCAGCAGCCCTATGACAGGTTCTTTCTCCTACGAGCAGTACTTC. Translation gives CASSPMTGSFSYEQYF.

This clonotype occurred many times. The rearrangement links TRBV4-2 to TRBJ2-7; D is possibly TRBD1 (8 bases). V dropped 2 bases and J dropped 7 bases, with 15 bases sitting between them. The CDR3 runs to 14 residues. Germline lookup yields CDR1 LGHNA and CDR2 YNFKEQ. The CDR3 DNA sequence: TGTGCCAGCAGCCAACCCGGACAGGGAGGGGAGCAGTACTTC. It is translated as CASSQPGQGGEQYF.

The rearrangement links TRBV20-1 to TRBJ1-2, with a weak D call TRBD1 (5 bases). V lost 3 bases, J lost 4 bases, and 12 bases lay in between. The CDR3 extends over 13 amino acids. Germline V lookup: CDR1 DFQATT, CDR2 SNEGSKA (reference sequence). The chain's CDR3 is CSAREDSPYGYTF. CDR3 sequence (DNA): TGCAGTGCTAGGGAAGACAGCCCCTATGGCTACACCTTC.

This clonotype was detected a few times. The rearrangement joins TRBV12-3 or TRBV12-4 to TRBJ1-1, with no clear D. Trimming took 6 bases from V and 2 from J, leaving 13 bases between them. CDR3 length: 14 amino acids. The CDR3 loop reads CASRTGPLNTEAFF. The CDR3 DNA follows: TGTGCCAGCAGGACCGGGCCTTTAAACACTGAAGCTTTCTTT.

This clonotype has just a few counts. The chain links TRBV7-2 to TRBJ2-7, with D unresolved. This CDR3 spans 15 amino acids. V was trimmed by 1 base and J by 0 bases, leaving 10 bases between them. Germline lookup yields CDR1 SGHTA and CDR2 FQGNSA. CDR3 DNA sequence: TGTGCCAGCAGCTTAGGGGCAGGCCTCTCCTACGAGCAGTACTTC. Its protein product is CASSLGAGLSYEQYF.

This clonotype has just a few counts. This chain connects TRBV10-3 to TRBJ2-5, with D perhaps TRBD1 (7 bases). This CDR3 spans 14 amino acids. Trimming took 10 bases from V and 4 from J, leaving 19 bases between them. Germline-derived CDR1 and CDR2 are ENHRY and SYGVKD. The CDR3 DNA sequence: TGTGCCACCCGAGGGCAGGGGGGAGGAGAGACCCAGTACTTC. The encoded protein is CATRGQGGGETQYF.

V and J are TRBV5-8 and TRBJ2-7; TRBD1 is a possible D gene (6 bases). This CDR3 is built from 8 residues. Germline loops: CDR1 SGHTS, CDR2 YDEGEE. The CDR3 nucleotides are TGTGCCAGCAACCAGGGGTTAGTC. Translating gives CASNQGLV.

This clonotype has just a few counts. The CDR3 coding sequence is TGCGCCAGCAGTCAAGAGAGGACAAGAAAGTGGGGGGAGCAGTTCTTC. It translates to CASSQERTRKWGEQFF. V is TRBV23-1 and J is TRBJ2-1, with D possibly being TRBD1 or TRBD2 (5 bases each). TRBV23-1 is an open reading frame, and its role is uncertain. The CDR3 loop spans 16 amino acids. V gave up 2 bases and J gave up 10 bases, with 21 bases separating them.

This chain uses TRBV12-3 or TRBV12-4 with TRBJ1-2, with TRBD1 as a possible D gene (5 bases). V was trimmed by 3 bases and J by 3 bases, leaving 14 bases between them. CDR3 length equals 15 residues. The DNA of the CDR3 is TGTGCCAGCAGTTTTTTAGGCGACAGCTACTATGGCTACACCTTC. This translates into CASSFLGDSYYGYTF.

This clonotype was detected only a few times. V gene TRBV2 combines with J gene TRBJ2-7, with D perhaps TRBD2 (6 bases). The CDR3 sequence is 14 residues long. The V gene's germline CDR1 is SNHLY and CDR2 FYNNEI. V was cut by 8 bases and J by 4 bases, with 18 bases left in between. The CDR3 sequence: CASGGGAPVYEQYF. The CDR3 DNA reads TGTGCCAGCGGGGGAGGAGCTCCCGTTTACGAGCAGTACTTC. The variable domain in full, completed from reference TRBV2 and TRBJ2-7, reads EPEVTQTPSHQVTQMGQEVILRCVPISNHLYFYWYRQILGQKVEFLVSFYNNEISEKSEIFDDQFSVERPDGSNFTLKIRSTKLEDSAMYFCASGGGAPVYEQYFGPGTRLTVT.